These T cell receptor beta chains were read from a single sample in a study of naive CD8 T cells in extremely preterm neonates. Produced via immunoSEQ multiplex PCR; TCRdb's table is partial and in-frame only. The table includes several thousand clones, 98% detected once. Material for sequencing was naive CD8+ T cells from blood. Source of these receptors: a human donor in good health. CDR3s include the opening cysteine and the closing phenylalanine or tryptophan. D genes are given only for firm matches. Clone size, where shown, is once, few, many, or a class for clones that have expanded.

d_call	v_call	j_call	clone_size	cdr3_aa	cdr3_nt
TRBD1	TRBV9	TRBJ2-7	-	CASSGTGTGAYEQYF	TGTGCCAGCAGCGGCACCGGGACAGGGGCCTACGAGCAGTACTTC
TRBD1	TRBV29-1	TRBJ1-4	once	CSVETTGTNEKLFF	TGCAGCGTTGAAACGACAGGGACTAATGAAAAACTGTTTTTT
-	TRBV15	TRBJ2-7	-	CATSRVLQGEQYF	TGTGCCACCAGCAGAGTTCTACAGGGCGAGCAGTACTTC
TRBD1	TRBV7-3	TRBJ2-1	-	CASSRRTGGNYNEQFF	TGTGCCAGCAGCCGACGGACAGGGGGCAACTACAATGAGCAGTTCTTC
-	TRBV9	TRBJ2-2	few	CASSVGMGSIELFF	TGTGCCAGCAGCGTAGGAATGGGGAGTATTGAGCTGTTTTTT
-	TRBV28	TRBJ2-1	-	CASSSNVRSYNEQFF	TGTGCCAGCAGTTCTAACGTGCGCTCCTACAATGAGCAGTTCTTC
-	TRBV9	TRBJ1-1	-	CASSVAGDLVQAFF	TGTGCCAGCAGCGTAGCCGGGGACTTGGTTCAAGCTTTCTTT
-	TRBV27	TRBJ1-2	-	CASSLSQGGAYGYTF	TGTGCCAGCAGTTTATCGCAAGGGGGGGCCTATGGCTACACCTTC
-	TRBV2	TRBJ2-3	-	CASSEKGRGADTQYF	TGTGCCAGCAGTGAAAAGGGTCGGGGAGCAGATACGCAGTATTTT
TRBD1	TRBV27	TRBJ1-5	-	CASSSSGTGANQPQHF	TGTGCCAGCAGTTCATCCGGGACAGGGGCTAATCAGCCCCAGCATTTT
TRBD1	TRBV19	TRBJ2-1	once	CASSKSTGGSHNEQFF	TGTGCCAGTAGTAAGTCGACAGGGGGCTCCCACAATGAGCAGTTCTTC
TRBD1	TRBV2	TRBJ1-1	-	CASSDTGGRGNTEAFF	TGTGCCAGCAGTGACACAGGGGGCCGGGGGAACACTGAAGCTTTCTTT
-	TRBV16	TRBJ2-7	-	CASSPQPGQSYEQYF	TGTGCCAGCAGCCCCCAACCGGGACAAAGCTACGAGCAGTACTTC
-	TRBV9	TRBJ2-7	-	CASSPSGGGEQYF	TGTGCCAGCAGCCCCTCAGGGGGAGGCGAGCAGTACTTC
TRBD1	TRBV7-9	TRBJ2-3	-	CASSSPGTDSADTQYF	TGTGCCAGCAGCTCCCCTGGGACAGATTCAGCAGATACGCAGTATTTT
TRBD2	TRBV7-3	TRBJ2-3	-	CASRAGGTDTQYF	TGTGCCAGCAGGGCGGGGGGCACAGATACGCAGTATTTT
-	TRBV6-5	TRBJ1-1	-	CASSPTDSSLTEAFF	TGTGCCAGCAGCCCAACCGACAGTTCCTTGACTGAAGCTTTCTTT
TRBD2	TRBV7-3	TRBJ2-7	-	CASSLKIGDYKEQYF	TGTGCCAGCAGCTTAAAGATTGGGGACTATAAAGAGCAGTACTTC
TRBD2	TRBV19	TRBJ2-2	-	CASTPLAGGGELFF	TGTGCCAGTACCCCTCTAGCGGGGGGCGGGGAGCTGTTTTTT
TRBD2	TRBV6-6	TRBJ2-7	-	CASSYGLAEHYEQYF	TGTGCCAGCAGTTATGGACTAGCGGAACACTACGAGCAGTACTTC